Listed below are T cell receptor beta chains from one sample, sequenced in a study of blood T cell repertoires in COVID-19. Some clones are missing from TCRdb's copy, which holds only in-frame ones; the method was immunoSEQ multiplex PCR. Among 120,000 to 150,000 clones, 75% to 90% were seen once, and the ten largest hold about 11%. The sample taken for sequencing was peripheral blood. These receptors all come from a woman of 80 years or more with acute or convalescent COVID-19. CDR3s include the opening cysteine and the closing phenylalanine or tryptophan. Fields, in order: J gene, D gene, V gene, clone size, CDR3 protein, CDR3 DNA. The D gene is left open where the match is weak. Clone size is stated in some rows and not others, as once, few, many or a class when expanded.

TRBJ1-2 NA TRBV11-2 once CASSRFSGSAENYGYTF TGTGCCAGCAGCCGGTTCTCTGGTTCCGCGGAGAACTATGGCTACACCTTC
TRBJ1-3 NA TRBV7-2 NA CASSLKPGSNTIYF TGTGCCAGCAGCCTCAAACCAGGGTCAAACACCATATATTTT
TRBJ1-3 NA TRBV7-2 NA CASSLRWQSGNTIYF TGTGCCAGCAGCTTAAGATGGCAGTCTGGAAACACCATATATTTT
TRBJ2-1 NA TRBV6-2/TRBV6-3 NA CASGLSASPYNEQFF TGTGCCAGCGGCCTTAGCGCATCACCTTACAATGAGCAGTTCTTC
TRBJ1-2 NA TRBV9 few CASSVGAGDGYTF TGTGCCAGCAGCGTAGGGGCAGGGGATGGCTACACCTTC
TRBJ1-1 TRBD1 TRBV20-1 NA CSALDRAGAFF TGCAGTGCGCTTGACAGGGCGGGAGCTTTCTTT
TRBJ2-1 TRBD2 TRBV19 NA CASRSGGTSNEQFF TGTGCCAGTAGAAGCGGGGGGACCTCCAATGAGCAGTTCTTC
TRBJ1-5 NA TRBV12-5 NA CASGLGDQPQHF TGTGCTAGTGGTTTGGGAGATCAGCCCCAGCATTTT
TRBJ1-4 NA TRBV3-1/TRBV3-2 NA CASSLQGATNEKLFF TGTGCCAGCAGCCTGCAGGGTGCAACTAATGAAAAACTGTTTTTT
TRBJ2-5 TRBD2 TRBV9 NA CASSVTSGPAETQYF TGTGCCAGCAGCGTTACTAGCGGGCCTGCGGAGACCCAGTACTTC
TRBJ1-2 NA TRBV19 NA CASSVRGALDGYTF TGTGCCAGTAGTGTACGGGGGGCGTTAGATGGCTACACCTTC
TRBJ1-2 NA TRBV18 NA CASSPPGLYGYTF TGTGCCAGCTCACCACCGGGGCTGTATGGCTACACCTTC
TRBJ2-7 TRBD1 TRBV9 few CASSAGSGTGPYEQYF TGTGCCAGCAGCGCCGGTTCCGGGACAGGGCCCTACGAGCAGTACTTC
TRBJ1-5 TRBD1 TRBV11-2 NA CASSSQGDNQPQHF TGTGCCAGCAGCAGCCAGGGGGACAATCAGCCCCAGCATTTT
TRBJ1-2 TRBD1 TRBV7-2 NA CASSLAPDGQGSGYTF TGTGCCAGCAGCTTAGCTCCGGATGGACAGGGTAGCGGCTACACCTTC
TRBJ2-5 TRBD2 TRBV4-2 once CASSQSAGGGETQYF TGTGCCAGCAGCCAATCAGCGGGGGGTGGAGAGACCCAGTACTTC
TRBJ2-7 NA TRBV6-5 NA CASSYTVGDEQYF TGTGCCAGCAGTTACACAGTAGGGGACGAGCAGTACTTC
TRBJ1-1 NA TRBV7-3 NA CASSLLLSGLGEAFF TGTGCCAGCAGCTTATTGTTATCAGGGTTGGGTGAAGCTTTCTTT
TRBJ1-4 TRBD1 TRBV12-5 NA CASGLRGPREKLFF TGTGCTAGTGGCTTAAGGGGGCCGCGTGAAAAACTGTTTTTT
TRBJ1-1 NA TRBV5-1 NA CASSSQGLNTEAFF TGCGCCAGCAGCTCGCAGGGTTTGAACACTGAAGCTTTCTTT
TRBJ2-7 TRBD2 TRBV7-2 NA CASSSGTSGVHLF TGTGCCAGCAGCTCGGGCACTAGCGGGGTTCACCTCTTC
TRBJ2-7 TRBD1 TRBV5-5 NA CASSFRTGVQYEQYF TGTGCCAGCAGCTTCAGGACAGGGGTTCAATACGAGCAGTACTTC
TRBJ1-5 NA TRBV7-9 once CASSSEDGTLYQPQHF TGTGCCAGCAGCTCTGAAGACGGGACATTGTATCAGCCCCAGCATTTT
TRBJ2-5 NA TRBV4-1 once CASSLEPLGAETQYF TGCGCCAGCAGCCTTGAGCCGTTGGGGGCAGAGACCCAGTACTTC
TRBJ2-7 TRBD2 TRBV27 NA CASRPLAGVYEQYF TGTGCCAGCAGGCCACTAGCGGGGGTCTACGAGCAGTACTTC
TRBJ1-1 NA TRBV30 NA CAWSVVGVNTEAFF TGTGCCTGGAGTGTAGTAGGGGTGAACACTGAAGCTTTCTTT
TRBJ1-4 NA TRBV5-1 NA CASSLGQTTNEKLFF TGCGCCAGCAGCTTGGGACAGACAACTAATGAAAAACTGTTTTTT